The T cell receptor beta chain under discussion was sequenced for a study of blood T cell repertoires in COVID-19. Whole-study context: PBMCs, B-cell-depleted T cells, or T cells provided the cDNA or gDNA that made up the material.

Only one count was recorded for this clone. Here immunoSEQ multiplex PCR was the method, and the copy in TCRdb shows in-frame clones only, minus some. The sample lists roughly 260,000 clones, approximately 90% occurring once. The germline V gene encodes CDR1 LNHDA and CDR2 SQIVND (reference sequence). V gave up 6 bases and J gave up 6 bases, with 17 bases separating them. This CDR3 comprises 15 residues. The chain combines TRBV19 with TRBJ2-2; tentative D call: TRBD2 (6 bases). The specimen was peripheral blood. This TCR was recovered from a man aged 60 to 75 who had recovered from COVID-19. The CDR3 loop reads CASRPTSYGPGELFF. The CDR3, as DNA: TGTGCCAGTAGACCAACTAGCTACGGGCCCGGGGAGCTGTTTTTT. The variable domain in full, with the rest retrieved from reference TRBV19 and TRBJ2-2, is DGGITQSPKYLFRKEGQNVTLSCEQNLNHDAMYWYRQDPGQGLRLIYYSQIVNDFQKGDIAEGYSVSREKKESFPLTVTSAQKNPTAFYLCASRPTSYGPGELFFGEGSRLTVL.